This T cell receptor (beta chain) was documented in a study of cytomegalovirus exposure and HLA in healthy donors (dated by TCRdb to about 2017). About the investigation overall: An earlier analysis of roughly 570 of the donors reported roughly 300 Gb of sequence data and approximately 120 million unique TCR beta sequences obtained from approximately 180 million T cells. About 300 gigabases of sequencing data and 70 million to 100 million unique TCR sequences made up an early release that covered 500 to 700 HLA-typed donors. Because of strong linkage in the cohort, roughly five DR-DQ haplotypes were treated as single units for association and clustering. A later analysis re-analyzed previously published TCR beta repertoires from approximately 670 donors and added high-resolution HLA genotyping to study TCR occurrence patterns. Typing coverage differed by locus: A, B, C, DRB1 and DQB1 were typed in roughly 620-630 donors, DQA1 in approximately 520, DPA1 in some 610, and DPB1 in just under 480. Of the 398 genotyped donors, about 80% fell in the genetic ancestry cluster associated with self-reported Caucasian donors. Rather than drawing on any new phenotypic data, the later analysis identified candidate immune exposures from TCR beta sequences and the way those sequences occurred across donors. Among about 370 genotyped donors of the cohort, an average of approximately 240,000 unique TCR beta nucleotide sequences was sequenced per donor, of which roughly 17% were non-productive. The study profiled the T cell repertoires of under 700 subjects by immunosequencing and related them to cytomegalovirus serostatus. Both class I and class II loci were covered by HLA typing, at four-digit resolution. The study aimed to test whether cataloging public T cell receptors could reveal signatures of past pathogen exposure. Along with the approximately 700-subject first cohort, a separate validation cohort of over 90 different subjects was used. In an earlier analysis of more than 550 of the donors, high-throughput TCR beta sequencing was used to judge whether each TCR beta V gene segment behaved as functional or pseudogenic. In a later genetic analysis, genome-wide SNP genotypes for about 60% of the 666 donors were used, and that subset was treated as a discovery cohort. Every repertoire in the discovery cohort had been generated on one and the same sequencing platform. Donor age, sex, ethnicity and CMV serostatus were compiled together with the repertoire data. High-throughput TCR immunosequencing, statistical association of individual TCRs with disease status, and machine learning were combined to predict cytomegalovirus infection status.

The cohort consisted of approximately 670 healthy bone marrow donors. At the time of sampling, all cohort members were nominally healthy, though unrecorded immune exposures were likely present. The donor tested CMV seronegative and was one of the 352 seronegative cohort members. Every donor gave a peripheral blood sample, and the peripheral blood mononuclear cells from that sample were used for TCR beta sequencing. The Qiagen DNeasy Blood Extraction Kit was used to extract genomic DNA from the blood cell samples. Of note for this clone: The specificity of this receptor is unknown. No per-base quality is available; no much larger clone lies one base away.

The full study reports these points: Cytomegalovirus status was reported to be diagnosed by the classifier with high specificity and sensitivity in both the original and validation cohorts. The study listed 150 to 200 TCR beta chains as associated with cytomegalovirus. The authors suggested that the approach could potentially be generalized to other disease states and immunological phenotypes. According to a later genetic analysis, donors in an Asian-associated ancestry cluster had fewer N-insertions in productive TCRs than the approximately 630-donor mean. Linkage disequilibrium might explain the correlated functional status among segregating V segments, but an unknown experimental factor could not be excluded. For the cohort, immune exposure information was limited to CMV serostatus. The cohort was sequenced for TCR beta chains only, and without alpha or paired-chain data the features that could be detected were limited. The earlier analysis of 587 of the donors excluded 15 to 20 rarely observed V segments, including chromosome 9 orphons, because counts were too low. The sequencing pipeline was judged likely to have produced a cluster of highly shared sequence variants as a technical artifact. A further reported finding was that TCR beta sequences accurately predicted the HLA-A and HLA-B alleles for most subjects in the first cohort. In vitro tests confirmed that a few of the cytomegalovirus-associated TCR beta chains recognize cytomegalovirus antigens. Most TCR sequences were observed very rarely across donors, whereas some public TCRs were present in many individuals. In a later analysis, most CMV-associated TCR beta chains were found to appear HLA-restricted, with HLA associations seemingly driven largely by CMV exposure. A later analysis found that TCR association rates varied across HLA loci, with DRB1 alleles showing the most associated TCRs and HLA-C alleles the fewest. Compared with equally common non-associated chains, HLA-associated TCR beta chains in a later analysis were more clonally expanded and had lower generation probabilities. Assigning TCR associations to individual alleles was difficult when HLA alleles, especially DR and DQ, strongly co-occurred. Sequencing depth was assumed to be roughly uniform across donors in the presence/absence analyses, though that assumption may not hold. A later analysis reported that several top co-occurrence clusters appeared linked to parvovirus B19, influenza, CMV and Epstein-Barr virus. Because some donors lacked HLA typing at each locus, the association tests relied only on the typed subset. Some IMGT-functional V segments, including TRBV6-2 and TRBV6-3, could not be told apart with the 87-base-pair reads, so those segments were excluded. Broadly in line with IMGT annotations, most TCR beta V segments showed up in productive rearrangements about 87% or about 30% of the time in an earlier analysis of 450 to 600 of the donors. A later genetic analysis associated a missense DCLRE1C variant with V-gene and J-gene trimming of TCR beta chains, and an independent cohort replicated the association. In a later analysis, some 18,000 TCR beta sequences were associated with specific HLA alleles at a false discovery rate of 0.05.

Receptors were amplified or captured by the immunoSEQ multiplex PCR assay. A mixture of 60 forward primers for TCR Vbeta segments and 13 reverse primers for TCR Jbeta segments was used in the multiplex PCR. The CDR3 region of rearranged TCR beta genes was amplified from genomic DNA by a multiplex PCR assay. Amplified TCR beta libraries were sequenced as 87-base-pair reads on the Illumina HiSeq System. Regarding the original processing steps: In a later analysis, around 80 million unique TCR beta chains were counted across the roughly 700 repertoires, and approximately 11 million of these chains were shared by at least two donors. A nearest-neighbor algorithm error-corrected the raw reads and collapsed the reads into unique sequences, merging closely related sequences to remove PCR and sequencing errors. CDR3 sequences were aligned to IMGT reference sequences to assign V, D and J gene segments. For a sequence to be retained, a match of at least six nucleotides to both a V gene segment and a J gene segment was required. Rearrangements were classified as productive when the CDR3 lacked stop codons and remained in frame with V and J, and all other rearrangements were classified as non-productive. CDR3 was defined by IMGT convention, running from the second conserved V-encoded cysteine to the conserved J-encoded phenylalanine. Sequences without an unambiguous match to a single V gene segment were excluded from the earlier analysis of almost 600 of the donors. In an earlier analysis of some 590 of the donors, a V segment was called functional when productive rearrangements were above 56.7%, and segregating when the standard deviation between donors exceeded 5%. A statistical classification framework was built for diagnosing cytomegalovirus status from the catalog of TCR beta chain sequences. A later analysis assigned V and J genes by comparing TCR nucleotide sequences with IMGT/GENE-DB human TR gene sequences. In a later analysis, CDR3 sequences and most-parsimonious VDJ recombination scenarios were assigned using the TCRdist pipeline. In a later analysis, each TCR beta chain was defined by its CDR3 amino acid sequence together with its V-gene family, and reads lacking a unique V-gene family were excluded. As a way to deal with suspected cross-contamination and a sequencing artifact, a later analysis dropped 450 to 700 nucleotide sequences that were highly shared and had low generation probability. A later analysis calculated a clonal expansion index for each public chain from normalized within-repertoire ranks of inferred template counts. Generation probabilities in a later analysis came from a VDJ recombination model fitted to out-of-frame rearrangements, and those results were checked against IGoR. Hypergeometric tests were used in a later analysis to score TCR-TCR, TCR-HLA and TCR-CMV co-occurrence, with a repertoire-size bias correction applied to the TCR pairs. False discovery rates were estimated in a later analysis by permuting HLA or CMV assignments 20 times. A later analysis grouped co-occurring TCRs with DBSCAN, adding TCRdist sequence similarity when clustering within HLA-allele-positive subsets. For co-occurrence clustering, repertoires with fewer than 30,000 or more than 120,000 public chains were excluded, along with about five repertoires with anomalous nucleotide sharing. TCRdb took this table from immuneACCESS and kept in-frame rearrangements with V and J called. Such tables lack part of the clones; where checked against another copy, unresolved V genes explain under half of the gap, and the rest is unexplained. For V, J and clone size, that table is used; D and trimming come from the DNA. For this sample there are approximately 130,000 clones; 65% to 90% appear just once. Together, the top ten hold roughly 1.2% of the sample.

The V end loses 5 bases and the J end loses 1 base, and a stretch of 12 bases separates them. Measured from the cysteine to the phenylalanine, the CDR3 is 14 residues long. Only the CDR3 region is kept as DNA, spanning 42 bases read in frame from base 1. As encoded in the germline V gene, CDR1 is SGHRS while CDR2 is YFSETQ. Source material: PBMCs. The sequence derives from a girl aged 2-15 years in good health and CMV-seronegative. This chain joins TRBV5-1 to TRBJ1-1, with a weak D call of TRBD1 (5 bases match). DNA sequence: TGCGCCAGCAGTCCCTCCGGACAGAACACTGAAGCTTTCTTT. Its protein is CASSPSGQNTEAFF. When the CDR3 is completed using the reference TRBV5-1 and TRBJ1-1 genes on either side, the full variable domain is KAGVTQTPRYLIKTRGQQVTLSCSPISGHRSVSWYQQTPGQGLQFLFEYFSETQRNKGNFPGRFSGRQFSNSRSEMNVSTLELGDSALYLCASSPSGQNTEAFFGQGTRLTVV.